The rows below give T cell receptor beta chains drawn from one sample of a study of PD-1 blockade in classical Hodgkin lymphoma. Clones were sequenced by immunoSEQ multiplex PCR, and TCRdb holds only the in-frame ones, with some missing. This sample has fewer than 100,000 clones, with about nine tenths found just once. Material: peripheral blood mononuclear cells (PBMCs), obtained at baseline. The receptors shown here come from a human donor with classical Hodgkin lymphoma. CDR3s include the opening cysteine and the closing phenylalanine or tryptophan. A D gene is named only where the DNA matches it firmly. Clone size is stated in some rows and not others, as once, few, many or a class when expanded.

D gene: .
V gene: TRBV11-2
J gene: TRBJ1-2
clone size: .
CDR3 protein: CASSFRYGYTF
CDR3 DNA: TGTGCCAGCAGCTTTCGTTACGGCTACACCTTC

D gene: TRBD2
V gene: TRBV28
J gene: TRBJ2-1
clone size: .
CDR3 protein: CASSFASGGGGYNEQFF
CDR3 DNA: TGTGCCAGCAGTTTCGCGTCGGGAGGAGGTGGCTACAATGAGCAGTTCTTC

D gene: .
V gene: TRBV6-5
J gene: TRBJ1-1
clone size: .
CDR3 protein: CASNLYALGSTEAFF
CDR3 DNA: TGTGCCAGCAACCTTTACGCCTTGGGGAGCACTGAAGCTTTCTTT

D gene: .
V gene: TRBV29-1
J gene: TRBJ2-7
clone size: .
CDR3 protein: CSVVRQGGEQYF
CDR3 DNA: TGCAGCGTTGTTCGTCAGGGGGGCGAGCAGTACTTC

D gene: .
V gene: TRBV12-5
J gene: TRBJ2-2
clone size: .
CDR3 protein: CASGLIPPPEDSSWELFF
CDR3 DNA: TGTGCTAGTGGTTTGATCCCCCCCCCTGAGGACTCCTCGTGGGAGCTGTTTTTT

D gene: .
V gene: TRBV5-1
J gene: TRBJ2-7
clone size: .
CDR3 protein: CASSSGTHSYEQYF
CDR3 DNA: TGCGCCAGCAGCAGCGGGACACACTCCTACGAGCAGTACTTC

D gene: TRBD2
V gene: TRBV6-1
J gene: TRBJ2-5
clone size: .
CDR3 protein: CASKGGRAQETQYF
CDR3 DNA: TGTGCCAGCAAGGGCGGGAGGGCCCAAGAGACCCAGTACTTC

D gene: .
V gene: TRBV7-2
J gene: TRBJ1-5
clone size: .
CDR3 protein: CASSPTKGHNQPQHF
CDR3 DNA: TGTGCCAGCAGCCCCACCAAGGGACATAATCAGCCCCAGCATTTT

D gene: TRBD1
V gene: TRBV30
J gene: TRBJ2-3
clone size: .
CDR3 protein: CAWSRTGPDTQYF
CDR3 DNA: TGTGCCTGGAGCCGGACAGGGCCAGATACGCAGTATTTT

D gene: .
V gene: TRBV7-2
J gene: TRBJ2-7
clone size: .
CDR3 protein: CASSLAGDPGYEQYF
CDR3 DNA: TGTGCCAGCAGCTTAGCGGGAGACCCAGGGTACGAGCAGTACTTC

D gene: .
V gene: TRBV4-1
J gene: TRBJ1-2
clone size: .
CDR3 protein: CASSQDKAGAANYGYTF
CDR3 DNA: TGCGCCAGCAGCCAAGATAAGGCAGGGGCGGCTAACTATGGCTACACCTTC

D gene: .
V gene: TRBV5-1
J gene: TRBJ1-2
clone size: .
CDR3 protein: CASSLERGDYGYTF
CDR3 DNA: TGCGCCAGCAGCTTGGAGAGGGGAGACTATGGCTACACCTTC

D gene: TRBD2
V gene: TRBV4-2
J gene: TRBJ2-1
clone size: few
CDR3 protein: CASSHGGRGRASGDSRYNEQFF
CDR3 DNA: TGTGCCAGCAGCCATGGCGGGAGAGGTAGGGCTAGCGGGGACTCTCGATACAATGAGCAGTTCTTC

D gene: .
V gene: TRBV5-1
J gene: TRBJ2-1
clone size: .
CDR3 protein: CASSGGTPANEQFF
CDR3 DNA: TGCGCCAGCAGCGGGGGGACTCCGGCTAATGAGCAGTTCTTC

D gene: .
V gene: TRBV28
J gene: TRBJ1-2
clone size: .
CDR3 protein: CASNKPSGSNYGYTF
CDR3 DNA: TGTGCCAGCAACAAACCATCCGGGTCCAACTATGGCTACACCTTC

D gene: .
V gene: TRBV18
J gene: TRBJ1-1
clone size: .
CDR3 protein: CASSPRGPTTEAFF
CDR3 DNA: TGTGCCAGCTCACCACGCGGTCCAACAACTGAAGCTTTCTTT

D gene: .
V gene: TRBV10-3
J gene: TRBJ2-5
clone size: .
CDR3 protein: CAISDRGSHQETQYF
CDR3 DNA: TGTGCCATCAGTGACCGGGGATCGCACCAAGAGACCCAGTACTTC

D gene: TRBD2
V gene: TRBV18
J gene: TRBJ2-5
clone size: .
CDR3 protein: CASSRSKAGAGETQYF
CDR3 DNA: TGTGCCAGCTCACGGTCCAAGGCGGGAGCAGGAGAGACCCAGTACTTC

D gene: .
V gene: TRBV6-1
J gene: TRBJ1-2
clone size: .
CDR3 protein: CASSVSDRDRGYTF
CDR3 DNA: TGTGCCAGCAGTGTATCGGACAGAGATCGTGGCTACACCTTC

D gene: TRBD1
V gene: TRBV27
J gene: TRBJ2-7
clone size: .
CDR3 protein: CASSLGQGENEQYF
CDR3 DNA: TGTGCCAGCAGTTTGGGACAGGGGGAGAACGAGCAGTACTTC

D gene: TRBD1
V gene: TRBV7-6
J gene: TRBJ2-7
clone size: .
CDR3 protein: CASSFGTGGTYEQYF
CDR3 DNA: TGTGCCAGCAGCTTCGGGACAGGGGGTACCTACGAGCAGTACTTC

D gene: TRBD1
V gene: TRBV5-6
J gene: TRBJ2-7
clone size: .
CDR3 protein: CASSLTGASYEQYF
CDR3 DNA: TGTGCCAGCAGCCTGACAGGGGCCTCCTACGAGCAGTACTTC

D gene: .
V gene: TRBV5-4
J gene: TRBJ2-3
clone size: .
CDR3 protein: CASSPGSQSSTDTQYF
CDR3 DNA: TGTGCCAGCAGCCCCGGCTCTCAGAGTAGCACAGATACGCAGTATTTT

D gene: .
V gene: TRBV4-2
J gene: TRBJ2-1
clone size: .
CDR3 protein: CASSPTGEVARNEQFF
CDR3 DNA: TGTGCCAGCAGCCCCACAGGGGAGGTTGCTCGAAACGAGCAGTTCTTC

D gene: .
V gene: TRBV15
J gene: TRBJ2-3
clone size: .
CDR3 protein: CATSRGTGSSTDTQYF
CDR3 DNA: TGTGCCACCAGCAGAGGCACAGGATCTAGCACAGATACGCAGTATTTT

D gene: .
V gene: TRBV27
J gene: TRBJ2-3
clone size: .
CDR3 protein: CASSLGSTRGTRSTDTQYF
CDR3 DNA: TGTGCCAGCAGTTTGGGGAGCACGAGGGGGACTCGTAGCACAGATACGCAGTATTTT

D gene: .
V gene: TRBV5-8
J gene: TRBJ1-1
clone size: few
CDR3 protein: CASSLVPSRTEAFF
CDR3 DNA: TGTGCCAGCAGCTTGGTTCCCAGCCGCACTGAAGCTTTCTTT

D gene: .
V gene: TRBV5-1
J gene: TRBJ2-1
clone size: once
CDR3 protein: CASSPTRGTADNEQFF
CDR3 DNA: TGCGCCAGCAGCCCTACTCGGGGCACAGCCGACAATGAGCAGTTCTTC

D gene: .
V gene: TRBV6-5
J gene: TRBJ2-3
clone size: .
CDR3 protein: CASSYGAGTDTQYF
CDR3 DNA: TGTGCCAGCAGTTACGGAGCGGGCACAGATACGCAGTATTTT

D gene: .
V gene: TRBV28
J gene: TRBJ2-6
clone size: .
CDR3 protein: CASSLSPGSGANVLTF
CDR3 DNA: TGTGCCAGCAGTTTAAGTCCAGGCTCTGGGGCCAACGTCCTGACTTTC

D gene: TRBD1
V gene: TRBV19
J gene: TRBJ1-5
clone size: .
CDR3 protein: CASSTDRGGNQPQHF
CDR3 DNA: TGTGCCAGTAGTACCGACAGGGGGGGCAATCAGCCCCAGCATTTT

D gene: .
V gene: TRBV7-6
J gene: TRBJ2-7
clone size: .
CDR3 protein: CASSHIQGPDSYEQYF
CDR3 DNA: TGTGCCAGCAGCCACATACAGGGACCGGACTCTTACGAGCAGTACTTC

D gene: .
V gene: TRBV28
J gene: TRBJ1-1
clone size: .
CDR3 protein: CASSLVYTEAFF
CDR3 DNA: TGTGCCAGCAGTCTAGTCTACACTGAAGCTTTCTTT

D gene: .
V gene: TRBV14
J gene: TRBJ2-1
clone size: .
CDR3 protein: CASSQVMAGGVNNEQFF
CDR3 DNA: TGTGCCAGCAGCCAAGTAATGGCTGGCGGCGTGAACAATGAGCAGTTCTTC

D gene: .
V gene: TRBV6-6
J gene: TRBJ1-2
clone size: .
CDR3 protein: CASSYSGSYGYTF
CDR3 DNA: TGTGCCAGCAGTTACTCCGGTAGCTATGGCTACACCTTC

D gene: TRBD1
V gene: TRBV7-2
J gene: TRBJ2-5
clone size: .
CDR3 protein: CASSFRTGLQETQYF
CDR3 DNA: TGTGCCAGCAGCTTCCGGACAGGGCTCCAAGAGACCCAGTACTTC

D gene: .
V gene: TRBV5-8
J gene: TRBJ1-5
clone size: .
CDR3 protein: CASSFAPVGQPQHF
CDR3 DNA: TGTGCCAGCAGCTTTGCCCCCGTTGGTCAGCCCCAGCATTTT

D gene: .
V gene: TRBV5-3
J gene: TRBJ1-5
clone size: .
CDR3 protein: CARSLAGTPDSNQPQHF
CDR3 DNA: TGTGCCAGAAGCTTGGCAGGGACTCCTGATAGCAATCAGCCCCAGCATTTT